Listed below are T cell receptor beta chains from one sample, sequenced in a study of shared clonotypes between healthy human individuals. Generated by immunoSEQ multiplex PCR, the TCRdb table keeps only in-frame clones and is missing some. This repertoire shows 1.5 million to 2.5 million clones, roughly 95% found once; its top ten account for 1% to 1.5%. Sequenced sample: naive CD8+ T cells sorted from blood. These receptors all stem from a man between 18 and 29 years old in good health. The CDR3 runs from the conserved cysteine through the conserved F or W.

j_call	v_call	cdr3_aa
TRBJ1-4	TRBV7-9	CASSLMNIGIEKLFF
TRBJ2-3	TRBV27	CASSLAGSTDTQYF
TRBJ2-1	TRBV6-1	CASSEASFYGNNEQFF
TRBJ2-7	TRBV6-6	CASSGRQGQSSYEQYF
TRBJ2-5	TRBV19	CASSVDGEETQYF
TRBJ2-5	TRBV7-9	CASSSDRVNQETQYF
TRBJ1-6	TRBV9	CASGEGTSDSPLHF
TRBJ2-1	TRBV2	CASTRESREQFF
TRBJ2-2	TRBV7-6	CASSPPGELFF
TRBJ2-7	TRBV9	CASSATRSSYEQCF